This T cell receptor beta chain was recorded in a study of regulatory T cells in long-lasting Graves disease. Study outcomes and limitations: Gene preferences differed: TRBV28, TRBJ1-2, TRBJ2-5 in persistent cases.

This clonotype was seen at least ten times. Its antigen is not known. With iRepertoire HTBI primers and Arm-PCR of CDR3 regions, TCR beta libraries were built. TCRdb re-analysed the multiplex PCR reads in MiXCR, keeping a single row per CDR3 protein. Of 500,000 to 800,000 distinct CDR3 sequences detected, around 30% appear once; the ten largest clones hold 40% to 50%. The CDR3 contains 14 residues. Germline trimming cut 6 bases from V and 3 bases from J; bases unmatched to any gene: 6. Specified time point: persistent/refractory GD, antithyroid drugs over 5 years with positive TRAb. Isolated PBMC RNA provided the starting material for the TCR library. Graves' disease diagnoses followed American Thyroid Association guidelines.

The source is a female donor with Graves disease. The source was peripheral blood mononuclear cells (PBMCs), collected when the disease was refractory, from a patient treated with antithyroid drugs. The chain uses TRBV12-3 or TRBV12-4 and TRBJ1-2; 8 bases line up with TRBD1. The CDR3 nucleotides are TGTGCCAGCAGAAAACAGGGGGAGGACTATGGCTACACCTTC. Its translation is CASRKQGEDYGYTF.